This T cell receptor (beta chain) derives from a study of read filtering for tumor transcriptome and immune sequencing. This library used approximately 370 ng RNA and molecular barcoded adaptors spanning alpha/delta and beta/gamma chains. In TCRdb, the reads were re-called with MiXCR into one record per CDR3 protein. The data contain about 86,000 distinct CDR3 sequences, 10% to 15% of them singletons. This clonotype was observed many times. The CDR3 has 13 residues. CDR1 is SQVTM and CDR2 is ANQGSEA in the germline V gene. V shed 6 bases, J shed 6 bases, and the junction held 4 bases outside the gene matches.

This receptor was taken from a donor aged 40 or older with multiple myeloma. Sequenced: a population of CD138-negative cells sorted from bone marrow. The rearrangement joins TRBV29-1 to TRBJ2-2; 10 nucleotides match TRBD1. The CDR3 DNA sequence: TGCAGCGTAGGGACAGGGGTGCCCGGGGAGCTGTTTTTT. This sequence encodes CSVGTGVPGELFF.